The clone carrying this T cell receptor (beta chain) came up once. This specimen comes from a study of STAT5B mutations in CD4+ large granular lymphocyte leukemia. The germline V and J ends were trimmed by 0 bases and 6 bases, with 12 bases remaining between them. This CDR3 comprises 14 residues. The germline gives CDR1 GTSNPN, CDR2 SVGIG (reference sequence). Sequencing was at survey level. Clones were sequenced by immunoSEQ multiplex PCR, and TCRdb holds only the in-frame ones, with some missing. The profile shows tens of thousands of clones, 84% of them singletons. Material: CD4+ T cells from blood buffy coats. V and J are TRBV30 and TRBJ1-5; D is uncertain. This TCR derives from a human donor in good health. The CDR3 protein is CAWSVGSIGQPQHF. CDR3 DNA sequence: TGTGCCTGGAGTGTCGGAAGTATTGGTCAGCCCCAGCATTTT.